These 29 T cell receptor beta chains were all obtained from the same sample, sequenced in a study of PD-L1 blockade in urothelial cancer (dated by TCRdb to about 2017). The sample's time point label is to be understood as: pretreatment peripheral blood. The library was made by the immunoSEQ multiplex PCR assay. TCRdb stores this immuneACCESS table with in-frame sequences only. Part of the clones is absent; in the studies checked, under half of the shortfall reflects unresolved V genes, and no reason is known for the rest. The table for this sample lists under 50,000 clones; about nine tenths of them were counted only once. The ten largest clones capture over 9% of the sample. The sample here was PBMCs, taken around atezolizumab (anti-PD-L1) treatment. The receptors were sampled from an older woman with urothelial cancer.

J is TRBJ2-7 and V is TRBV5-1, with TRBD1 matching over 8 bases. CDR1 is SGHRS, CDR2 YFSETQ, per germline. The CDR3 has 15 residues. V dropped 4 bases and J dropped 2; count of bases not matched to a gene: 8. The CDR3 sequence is CASSPRTGSPYEQYF. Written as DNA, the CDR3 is TGCGCCAGCAGCCCGAGGACAGGGTCCCCCTACGAGCAGTACTTC.

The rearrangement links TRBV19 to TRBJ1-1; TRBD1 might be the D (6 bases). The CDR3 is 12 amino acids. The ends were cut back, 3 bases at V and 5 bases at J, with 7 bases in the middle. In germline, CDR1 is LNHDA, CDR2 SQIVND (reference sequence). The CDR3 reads CASSIGTTEAFF. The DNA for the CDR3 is TGTGCCAGTAGTATTGGGACAACTGAAGCTTTCTTT.

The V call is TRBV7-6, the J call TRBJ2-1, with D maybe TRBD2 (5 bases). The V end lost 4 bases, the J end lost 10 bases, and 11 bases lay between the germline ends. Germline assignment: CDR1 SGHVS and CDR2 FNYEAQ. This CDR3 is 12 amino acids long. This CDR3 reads CASSSRGGEQFF. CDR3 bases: TGTGCCAGCAGCTCCCGCGGAGGCGAGCAGTTCTTC.

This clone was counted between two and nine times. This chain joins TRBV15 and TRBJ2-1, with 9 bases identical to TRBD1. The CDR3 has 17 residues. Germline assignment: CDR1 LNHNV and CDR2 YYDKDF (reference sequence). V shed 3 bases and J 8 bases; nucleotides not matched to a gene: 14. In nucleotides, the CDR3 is TGTGCCACCAGCAGGATATATACCGGGACAGGGAAGTATGAGCAGTTCTTC. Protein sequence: CATSRIYTGTGKYEQFF.

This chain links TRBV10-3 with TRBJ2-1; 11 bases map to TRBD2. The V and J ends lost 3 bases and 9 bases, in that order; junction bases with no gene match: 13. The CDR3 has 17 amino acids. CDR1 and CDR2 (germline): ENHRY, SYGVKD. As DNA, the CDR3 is TGTGCCATCAGTGAAGGTGGTAGCGGGAGGGTTCAGACTGAGCAGTTCTTC. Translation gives CAISEGGSGRVQTEQFF.

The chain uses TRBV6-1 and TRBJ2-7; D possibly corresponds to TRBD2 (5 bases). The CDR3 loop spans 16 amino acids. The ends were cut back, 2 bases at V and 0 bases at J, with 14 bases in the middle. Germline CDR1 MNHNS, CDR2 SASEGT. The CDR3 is CASSEPPRASSYEQYF. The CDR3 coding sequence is TGTGCCAGCAGTGAACCTCCGAGGGCGAGCTCCTACGAGCAGTACTTC.

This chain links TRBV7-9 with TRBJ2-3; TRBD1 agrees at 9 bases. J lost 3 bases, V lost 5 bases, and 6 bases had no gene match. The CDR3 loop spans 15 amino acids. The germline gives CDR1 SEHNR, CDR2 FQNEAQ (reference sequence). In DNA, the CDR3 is TGTGCCAGCAGCCGGGGGACAGGGATGACAGATACGCAGTATTTT. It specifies CASSRGTGMTDTQYF. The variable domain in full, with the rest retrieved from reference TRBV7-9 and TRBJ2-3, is DTGVSQNPRHKITKRGQNVTFRCDPISEHNRLYWYRQTLGQGPEFLTYFQNEAQLEKSRLLSDRFSAERPKGSFSTLEIQRTEQGDSAMYLCASSRGTGMTDTQYFGPGTRLTVL.

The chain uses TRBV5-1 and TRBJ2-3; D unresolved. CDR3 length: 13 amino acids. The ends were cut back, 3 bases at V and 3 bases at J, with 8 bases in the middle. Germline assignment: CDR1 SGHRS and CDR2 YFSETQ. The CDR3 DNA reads TGCGCCAGCAGCTATCGCGCTACAGATACGCAGTATTTT. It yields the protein CASSYRATDTQYF.

The CDR3, as DNA: TGTGCCAGCAGTTATGGAGGCTCCTACGAGCAGTACTTC. Its protein is CASSYGGSYEQYF. J is TRBJ2-7 and V is TRBV6-6; D is possibly TRBD2 (5 bases). Trimming shortened V by 3 bases and J by 0 bases, and 6 bases separated the two germline ends. The germline gives CDR1 MNHNY, CDR2 SVGAGI (reference sequence). The CDR3 loop spans 13 amino acids.

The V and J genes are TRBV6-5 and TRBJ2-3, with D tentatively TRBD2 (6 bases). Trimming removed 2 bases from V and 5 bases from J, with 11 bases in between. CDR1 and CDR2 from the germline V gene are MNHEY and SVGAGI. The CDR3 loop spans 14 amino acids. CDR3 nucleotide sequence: TGTGCCAGCAGTTACGACGGGAGAAGAGATACGCAGTATTTT. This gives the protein CASSYDGRRDTQYF.

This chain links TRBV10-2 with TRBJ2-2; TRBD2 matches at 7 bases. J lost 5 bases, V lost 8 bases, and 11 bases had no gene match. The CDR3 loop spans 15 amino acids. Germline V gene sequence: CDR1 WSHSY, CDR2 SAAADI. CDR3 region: CASRGEGSRTGELFF. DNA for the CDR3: TGCGCCAGCCGCGGGGAGGGTTCCAGGACCGGGGAGCTGTTTTTT.

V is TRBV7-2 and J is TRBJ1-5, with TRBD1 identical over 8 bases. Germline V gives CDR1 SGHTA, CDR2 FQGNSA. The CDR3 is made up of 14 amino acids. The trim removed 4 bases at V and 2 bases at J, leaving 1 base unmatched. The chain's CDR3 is CASSWGQGNQPQHF. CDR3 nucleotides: TGTGCCAGCAGCTGGGGACAGGGCAATCAGCCCCAGCATTTT.

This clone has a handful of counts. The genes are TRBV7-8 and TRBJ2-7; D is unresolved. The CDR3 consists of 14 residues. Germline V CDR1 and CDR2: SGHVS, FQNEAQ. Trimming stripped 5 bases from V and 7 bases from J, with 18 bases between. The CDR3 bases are TGTGCCAGCAGCCCTACTAACGTTTTGGGTGAGCAGTACTTC. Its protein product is CASSPTNVLGEQYF.

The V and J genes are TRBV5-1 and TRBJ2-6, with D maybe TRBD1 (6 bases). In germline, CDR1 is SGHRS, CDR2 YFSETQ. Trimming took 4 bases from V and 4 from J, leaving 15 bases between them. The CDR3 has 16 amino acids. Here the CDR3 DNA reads TGCGCCAGCAGCGCGGACAGCCTGGGGGGGGCCAACGTCCTGACTTTC. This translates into CASSADSLGGANVLTF.

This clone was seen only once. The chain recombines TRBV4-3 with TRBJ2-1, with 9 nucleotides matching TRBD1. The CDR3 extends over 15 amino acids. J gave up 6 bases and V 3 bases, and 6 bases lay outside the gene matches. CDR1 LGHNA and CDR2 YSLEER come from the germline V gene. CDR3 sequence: CASSQSADRGNEQFF. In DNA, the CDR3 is TGCGCCAGCAGCCAGTCGGCGGACAGGGGCAATGAGCAGTTCTTC.

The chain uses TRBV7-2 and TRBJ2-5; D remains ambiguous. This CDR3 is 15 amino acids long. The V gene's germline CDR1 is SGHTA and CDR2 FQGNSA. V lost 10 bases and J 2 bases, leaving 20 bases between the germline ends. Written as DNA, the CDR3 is TGTGCCACCACCCTCGCAACATACCCACAAGAGACCCAGTACTTC. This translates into CATTLATYPQETQYF. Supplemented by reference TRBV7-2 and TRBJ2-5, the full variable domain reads GAGVSQSPSNKVTEKGKDVELRCDPISGHTALYWYRQSLGQGLEFLIYFQGNSAPDKSGLPSDRFSAERTGGSVSTLTIQRTQQEDSAVYLCATTLATYPQETQYFGPGTRLLVL.

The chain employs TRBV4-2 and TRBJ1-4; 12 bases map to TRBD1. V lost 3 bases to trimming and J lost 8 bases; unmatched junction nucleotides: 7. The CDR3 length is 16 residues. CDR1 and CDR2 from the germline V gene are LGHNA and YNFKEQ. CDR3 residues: CASSQGGTGGNEKLFF. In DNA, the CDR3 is TGTGCCAGCAGCCAGGGGGGGACAGGGGGCAACGAAAAACTGTTTTTT.

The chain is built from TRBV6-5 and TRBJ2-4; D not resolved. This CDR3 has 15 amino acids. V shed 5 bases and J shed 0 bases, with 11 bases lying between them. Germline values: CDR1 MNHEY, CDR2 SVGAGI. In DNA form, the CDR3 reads TGTGCCAGCAGTCAAGGTGGGCTAGCCAAAAACATTCAGTACTTC. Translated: CASSQGGLAKNIQYF.

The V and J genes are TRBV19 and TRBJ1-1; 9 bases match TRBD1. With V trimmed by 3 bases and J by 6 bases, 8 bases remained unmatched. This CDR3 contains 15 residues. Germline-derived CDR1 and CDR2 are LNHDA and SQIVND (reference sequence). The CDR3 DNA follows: TGTGCCAGTAGTATCGCTGGACAGGGGAAGGCTGAAGCTTTCTTT. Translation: CASSIAGQGKAEAFF.

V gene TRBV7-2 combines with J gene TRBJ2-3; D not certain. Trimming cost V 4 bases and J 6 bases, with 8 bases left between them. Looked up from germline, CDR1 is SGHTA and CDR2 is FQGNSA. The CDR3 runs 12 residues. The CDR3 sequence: CASSSSRDTQYF. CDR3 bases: TGTGCCAGCAGCTCCTCTAGGGATACGCAGTATTTT.

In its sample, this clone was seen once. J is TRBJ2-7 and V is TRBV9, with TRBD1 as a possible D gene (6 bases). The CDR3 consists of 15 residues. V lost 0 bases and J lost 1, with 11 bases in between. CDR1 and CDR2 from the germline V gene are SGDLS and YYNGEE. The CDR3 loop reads CASSVAPGQSYEQYF. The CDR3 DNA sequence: TGTGCCAGCAGCGTAGCTCCCGGACAGTCCTACGAGCAGTACTTC. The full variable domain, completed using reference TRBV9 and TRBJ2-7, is DSGVTQTPKHLITATGQRVTLRCSPRSGDLSVYWYQQSLDQGLQFLIQYYNGEERAKGNILERFSAQQFPDLHSELNLSSLELGDSALYFCASSVAPGQSYEQYFGPGTRLTVT.

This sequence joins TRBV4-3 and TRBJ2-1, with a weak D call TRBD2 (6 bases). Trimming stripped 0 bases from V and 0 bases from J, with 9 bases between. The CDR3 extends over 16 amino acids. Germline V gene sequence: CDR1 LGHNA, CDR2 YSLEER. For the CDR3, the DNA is TGCGCCAGCAGCCAAGATAGCGGAAGCTCCTACAATGAGCAGTTCTTC. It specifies CASSQDSGSSYNEQFF.

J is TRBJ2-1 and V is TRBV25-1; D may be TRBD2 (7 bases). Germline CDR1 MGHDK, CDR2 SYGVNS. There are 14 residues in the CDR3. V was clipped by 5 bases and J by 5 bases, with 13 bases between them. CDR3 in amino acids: CASSTQRDNNEQFF. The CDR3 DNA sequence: TGTGCCAGCAGTACCCAGCGGGACAACAATGAGCAGTTCTTC.

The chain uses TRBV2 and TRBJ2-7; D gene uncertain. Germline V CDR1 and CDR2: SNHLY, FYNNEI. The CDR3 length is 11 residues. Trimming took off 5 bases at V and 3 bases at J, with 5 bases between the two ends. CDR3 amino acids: CASSRGYEQYF. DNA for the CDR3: TGTGCCAGCAGTAGAGGCTACGAGCAGTACTTC.

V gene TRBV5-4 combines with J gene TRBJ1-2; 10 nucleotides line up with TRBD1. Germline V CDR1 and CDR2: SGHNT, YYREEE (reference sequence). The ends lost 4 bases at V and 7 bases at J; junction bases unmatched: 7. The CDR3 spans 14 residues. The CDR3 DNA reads TGTGCCAGCAGCCGGACAGGGGGAACTAGTGGCTACACCTTC. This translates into CASSRTGGTSGYTF. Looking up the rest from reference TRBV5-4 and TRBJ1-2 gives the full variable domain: ETGVTQSPTHLIKTRGQQVTLRCSSQSGHNTVSWYQQALGQGPQFIFQYYREEENGRGNFPPRFSGLQFPNYSSELNVNALELDDSALYLCASSRTGGTSGYTFGSGTRLTVV.

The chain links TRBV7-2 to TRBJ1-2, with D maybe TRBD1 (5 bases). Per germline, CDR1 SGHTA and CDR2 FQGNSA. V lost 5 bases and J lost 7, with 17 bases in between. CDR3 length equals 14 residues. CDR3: CASSPHAGRGGYTF. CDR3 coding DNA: TGTGCCAGCAGCCCACACGCGGGGCGAGGTGGCTACACCTTC.

The CDR3 here is CASHYGQGAREKLFF. DNA of the CDR3: TGCGCCAGTCACTACGGGCAGGGGGCCAGAGAAAAACTGTTTTTT. This sequence joins TRBV5-1 and TRBJ1-4, with 8 bases fitting TRBD1. J gave up 8 bases and V 8 bases, and 14 bases lay outside the gene matches. The CDR3 runs to 15 residues. CDR1 is SGHRS and CDR2 is YFSETQ in the germline V gene.

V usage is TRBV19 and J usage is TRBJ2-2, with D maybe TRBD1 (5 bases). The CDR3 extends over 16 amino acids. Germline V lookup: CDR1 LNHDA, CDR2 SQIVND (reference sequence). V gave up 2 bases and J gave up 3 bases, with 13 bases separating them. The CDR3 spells CASSIIGTGHTGELFF. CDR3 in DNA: TGTGCCAGTAGTATAATTGGAACAGGACACACCGGGGAGCTGTTTTTT.

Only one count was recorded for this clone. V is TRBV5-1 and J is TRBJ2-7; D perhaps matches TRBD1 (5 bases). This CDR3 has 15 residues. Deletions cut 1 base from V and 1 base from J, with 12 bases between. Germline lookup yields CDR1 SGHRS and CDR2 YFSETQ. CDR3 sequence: CASSLQGGDSYEQYF. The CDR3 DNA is TGCGCCAGCAGCTTGCAGGGCGGCGATTCCTACGAGCAGTACTTC.